The next 24 T cell receptor beta chains were all read from a single sample in a study of cytomegalovirus exposure and HLA in healthy donors. PCR was performed using 60 Vbeta and 13 Jbeta primers. Repertoires were generated with immunoSEQ multiplex PCR, while TCRdb's copy carries only in-frame clones and drops some. The sample has 100,000 to 150,000 clones, 65% to 80% seen once; the top ten hold about 12%. The sequenced material came from PBMCs. Receptors originate from a woman in her sixties in good health and CMV-seropositive.

The J gene is TRBJ2-7, the V gene TRBV30, with D maybe TRBD1 (5 bases). Germline CDR1 and CDR2: GTSNPN and SVGIG (reference sequence). CDR3 size: 14 residues. The V end lost 0 bases, the J end lost 3 bases, and 12 bases lay between the germline ends. CDR3 DNA sequence: TGTGCCTGGAGTGTTAAAGGGGTAGTCTACGAGCAGTACTTC. Translated: CAWSVKGVVYEQYF.

This chain's CDR3 is CASSLGLSATGELFF. CDR3 nucleotides: TGTGCCAGCAGCTTAGGACTGAGCGCCACCGGGGAGCTGTTTTTT. The chain combines TRBV7-8 with TRBJ2-2, with D hard to call. The germline V gene has CDR1 SGHVS and CDR2 FQNEAQ. This CDR3 is built from 15 residues. V lost 1 base and J 4 bases, leaving 10 bases between the germline ends.

The rearrangement uses TRBV18 and TRBJ1-1, with D perhaps matching TRBD1 (5 bases). Trimming removed 1 base from V and 0 bases from J, with 9 bases in between. CDR1 is KGHSH and CDR2 is LQKENI in the germline V gene. The CDR3 extends over 15 amino acids. Here the CDR3 reads CASSPRADMNTEAFF. CDR3 DNA sequence: TGTGCCAGCTCACCACGGGCGGACATGAACACTGAAGCTTTCTTT.

This chain uses TRBV30 with TRBJ1-5; 8 bases line up with TRBD1. The CDR3 is 13 amino acids. V trimming: 5 bases; J trimming: 4 bases; junction bases outside the gene matches: 4. Germline loops: CDR1 GTSNPN, CDR2 SVGIG (reference sequence). The CDR3 loop reads CAWADRANQPQHF. CDR3 sequence (DNA): TGTGCCTGGGCGGACAGGGCAAATCAGCCCCAGCATTTT.

The chain uses TRBV7-7 and TRBJ1-1; 7 bases map to TRBD1. The CDR3 is 13 residues long. After removal of 5 bases from V and 4 bases from J, the junction contained 4 bases not matched to a gene. Germline values: CDR1 SSHAT, CDR2 FNYEAQ (reference sequence). The CDR3 sequence is CASSQGEGTEAFF. CDR3 coding DNA: TGTGCCAGCAGCCAGGGGGAAGGCACTGAAGCTTTCTTT.

V and J are TRBV7-2 and TRBJ2-2; 16 bases match TRBD2. CDR3 length: 18 amino acids. Germline CDR1 and CDR2: SGHTA and FQGNSA. Losses at the gene ends were 5 bases for V and 5 bases for J; bases not matched to a gene: 8. The CDR3 region has the DNA TGTGCCAGCAGCCAACGCGGGACTAGCGGGAGGGTGACCGGGGAGCTGTTTTTT. Encoded protein: CASSQRGTSGRVTGELFF.

This clone was detected only once. The gene calls are TRBV9 and TRBJ2-3; 8 positions match TRBD2. Unmatched junction bases numbered 2, after V lost 2 bases and J lost 3 bases. Germline CDR1 is SGDLS and CDR2 is YYNGEE. The CDR3 loop spans 14 amino acids. CDR3 sequence reads: CASSVSGDTDTQYF. In DNA, the CDR3 is TGTGCCAGCAGCGTTAGCGGGGATACAGATACGCAGTATTTT.

The J gene is TRBJ2-3, the V gene TRBV19, with TRBD1 identical over 8 bases. V was clipped by 6 bases and J by 3 bases; unmatched bases: 11. The length of the CDR3 is 16 residues. Germline loops: CDR1 LNHDA, CDR2 SQIVND (reference sequence). The CDR3, as DNA: TGTGCCAGTAGCCCTGATACAGGGGGTTGGACAGATACGCAGTATTTT. It is translated as CASSPDTGGWTDTQYF.

The count of this clone is one. Other DNA sequences in the same sample also yield this CDR3. The rearrangement uses TRBV6-5 and TRBJ2-7; 8 bases align to TRBD1. Trimming at V came to 0 bases and at J to 3 bases, leaving 1 base not matched to a gene. The germline gives CDR1 MNHEY, CDR2 SVGAGI. CDR3 size: 14 residues. The CDR3 DNA follows: TGTGCCAGCAGTTACTCAACAGGGGGCTACGAGCAGTACTTC. It translates to CASSYSTGGYEQYF.

This chain joins TRBV19 and TRBJ1-1, with 8 bases fitting TRBD1. This CDR3 contains 17 residues. Per the germline V gene, CDR1 is LNHDA and CDR2 is SQIVND (reference sequence). The V gene end was trimmed by 7 bases and the J gene end by 1 base; junction bases not matched to a gene: 14. The CDR3 reads CASKAGDRLAPNTEAFF. The CDR3 nucleotides are TGTGCCAGTAAGGCTGGGGACAGGTTGGCCCCGAACACTGAAGCTTTCTTT.

The chain couples TRBV29-1 to TRBJ1-2, with 7 bases lining up with TRBD1. The V and J ends lost 0 bases and 8 bases, in that order; junction bases with no gene match: 12. Germline V gene lookup returns CDR1 SQVTM and CDR2 ANQGSEA. This CDR3 region has 15 residues. Here the CDR3 reads CSVEEGDSQTGGYTF. The CDR3 bases are TGCAGCGTTGAAGAAGGGGACAGTCAGACAGGAGGCTACACCTTC.

CDR3 amino acids: CASSQETGTGGTEAFF. In DNA form, the CDR3 reads TGCGCCAGCAGCCAAGAGACCGGGACAGGGGGCACTGAAGCTTTCTTT. The V and J genes are TRBV4-3 and TRBJ1-1; 11 bases are shared with TRBD1. The J segment lost 4 bases and the V segment lost 0 bases, leaving 4 bases of the junction unmatched. From germline, CDR1 is LGHNA and CDR2 YSLEER. There are 16 residues in the CDR3.

V and J are TRBV10-3 and TRBJ2-3; tentatively, D is TRBD2 (5 bases). The germline V gene has CDR1 ENHRY and CDR2 SYGVKD. V was cut by 0 bases and J by 0 bases, with 13 bases left in between. The CDR3 loop spans 17 amino acids. The DNA for the CDR3 is TGTGCCATCAGTGAGTCGAGCGGCATTACTAGCACAGATACGCAGTATTTT. It translates to CAISESSGITSTDTQYF.

This clone was seen just once. The J gene is TRBJ2-7, the V gene TRBV19, with D maybe TRBD2 (6 bases). The CDR3 spans 12 residues. The V gene lost 11 bases and the J gene lost 4 bases, with 15 bases spanning the gap. Germline CDR1 is LNHDA and CDR2 is SQIVND (reference sequence). As DNA, the CDR3 is TGTGCCGCTGGCGGGGCGCCTTACGAGCAGTACTTC. Translating it yields CAAGGAPYEQYF. The full variable domain, with the rest looked up from reference TRBV19 and TRBJ2-7, is DGGITQSPKYLFRKEGQNVTLSCEQNLNHDAMYWYRQDPGQGLRLIYYSQIVNDFQKGDIAEGYSVSREKKESFPLTVTSAQKNPTAFYLCAAGGAPYEQYFGPGTRLTVT.

This sequence joins TRBV10-3 and TRBJ1-2, with a tentative D call TRBD1 (6 bases). This CDR3 contains 15 residues. Per germline, CDR1 ENHRY and CDR2 SYGVKD. Trimming shortened V by 10 bases and J by 6 bases, and 24 bases separated the two germline ends. The CDR3 here is CATSGSGGDEDGYTF. CDR3 coding DNA: TGTGCCACCAGCGGATCGGGGGGCGATGAAGATGGCTACACCTTC.

V is TRBV2 and J is TRBJ1-2; 7 nucleotides agree with TRBD1. Per germline, CDR1 SNHLY and CDR2 FYNNEI. V gave up 6 bases and J gave up 7 bases; unmatched junction bases: 8. The CDR3 sequence is 13 residues long. The CDR3 coding sequence is TGTGCCAGCAGAACGACAGGGTTAATTGGCTACACCTTC. Its protein is CASRTTGLIGYTF.

The chain's CDR3 is CASSSDRGNTEAFF. As DNA, the CDR3 is TGTGCCAGCAGCTCCGACAGGGGTAACACTGAAGCTTTCTTT. The chain combines TRBV7-2 with TRBJ1-1, with 8 positions matching TRBD1. This CDR3 has 14 amino acids. Germline V gene lookup returns CDR1 SGHTA and CDR2 FQGNSA. Trimming removed 4 bases from V and 2 bases from J; junction bases left unmatched: 3.

The rearrangement joins TRBV18 to TRBJ1-2; 8 bases fit TRBD1. The CDR3 is 14 residues long. Trimming removed 3 bases from V and 8 bases from J; junction bases left unmatched: 8. CDR1 and CDR2 from the germline V gene are KGHSH and LQKENI. The CDR3 coding sequence is TGTGCCAGCTCACCTTTCGGACAGGGTGACGGCTACACCTTC. Translation gives CASSPFGQGDGYTF.

This clone was picked up one time. The chain carries TRBV20-1 and TRBJ2-1, with D uncertain. CDR3 length: 11 amino acids. The germline V gene has CDR1 DFQATT and CDR2 SNEGSKA (reference sequence). Trimming shortened V by 0 bases and J by 14 bases, and 11 bases separated the two germline ends. This CDR3 reads CSARDRVPEFF. DNA for the CDR3: TGCAGTGCTAGAGATCGTGTCCCGGAGTTCTTC.

A remark on this clone: This same CDR3 is encoded by further DNA sequences in the sample. The chain has TRBV4-2 and TRBJ2-7; the D is unclear. Germline V gene sequence: CDR1 LGHNA, CDR2 YNFKEQ. V lost 0 bases to trimming and J lost 4 bases, with 7 bases between them. This CDR3 region has 13 residues. For the CDR3, the DNA is TGTGCCAGCAGCCAAGACCCTCCTTACGAGCAGTACTTC. Translating it yields CASSQDPPYEQYF.

The chain joins TRBV19 to TRBJ1-1; unclear D gene. Trimming stripped 2 bases from V and 1 base from J, with 5 bases between. The CDR3 consists of 13 residues. CDR1 is LNHDA and CDR2 is SQIVND in the germline V gene (reference sequence). The CDR3 here is CASSIIGNTEAFF. In nucleotides, the CDR3 is TGTGCCAGTAGTATAATCGGGAACACTGAAGCTTTCTTT.

The CDR3, as DNA: TGTGCCAGCAGTTACGTCCCCGGGGGGCTCTCCTACGAGCAGTACTTC. This codes for CASSYVPGGLSYEQYF. The rearrangement links TRBV6-5 to TRBJ2-7; TRBD2 is a possible D gene (7 bases). Germline V CDR1 and CDR2: MNHEY, SVGAGI. V gave up 2 bases and J gave up 0 bases, with 14 bases separating them. There are 16 residues in the CDR3.

This chain uses TRBV4-3 with TRBJ2-1, with 10 bases fitting TRBD2. With V trimmed by 4 bases and J by 3 bases, 6 bases remained unmatched. Germline assignment: CDR1 LGHNA and CDR2 YSLEER. CDR3 length: 16 amino acids. The CDR3 spells CASSPSAGGDYNEQFF. CDR3 coding DNA: TGCGCCAGCAGCCCTTCAGCGGGGGGGGACTACAATGAGCAGTTCTTC.

This clone has only one observation. This chain joins TRBV6-1 and TRBJ2-3; D perhaps matches TRBD2 (6 bases). Trimming cost V 4 bases and J 2 bases, with 16 bases left between them. Germline V gene sequence: CDR1 MNHNS, CDR2 SASEGT. The length of the CDR3 is 16 residues. CDR3 DNA sequence: TGTGCCAGCAGTGGGAGGGTTAGGGGCTACACAGATACGCAGTATTTT. It is translated as CASSGRVRGYTDTQYF.